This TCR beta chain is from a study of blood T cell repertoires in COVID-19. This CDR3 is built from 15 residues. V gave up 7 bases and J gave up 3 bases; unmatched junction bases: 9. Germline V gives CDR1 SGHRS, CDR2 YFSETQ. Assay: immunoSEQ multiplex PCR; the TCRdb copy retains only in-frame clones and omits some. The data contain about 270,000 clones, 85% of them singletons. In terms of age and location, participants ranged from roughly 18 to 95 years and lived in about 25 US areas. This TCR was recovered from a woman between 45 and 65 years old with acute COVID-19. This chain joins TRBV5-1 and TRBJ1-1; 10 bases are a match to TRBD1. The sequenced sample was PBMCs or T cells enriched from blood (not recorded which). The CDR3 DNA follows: TGCGCCAGCGGAGTGGGACAGGGGATTTACACTGAAGCTTTCTTT. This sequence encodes CASGVGQGIYTEAFF.